This T cell receptor beta chain came from a study of T cells expressing NK-cell markers. Background on the study: CD3+CD56+NKG2C+, CD3+CD56+NKG2C- and CD3+CD56-NKG2C+ T cells, once sorted, supplied the TCR beta repertoires. The eight sequenced donors comprised seven who were HCMV-seropositive and one who was seronegative.

This CDR3 contains 16 residues. Study-level points and caveats: The CD3+CD56-NKG2C+ fraction of a handful of donors was also led by these clonotypes. Of CD8+ T cells, about 1.0-7.5% belonged to dominant NKG2C+ clonotypes in five to seven donors.

TCRdb reanalyzed the 5' RACE reads and collapses them to one entry per CDR3 protein, without DNA. This sample's table has a few hundred thousand distinct CDR3 sequences. Details on this clonotype: Its antigen remains unknown.

The sequence was collected from a woman between 50 and 59 years old in good health. Specimen: blood T cells: a sorted CD56 or NKG2C T cell subset, CD4+ or CD8+ T cells, or bulk PBMC T cells (not recorded which). The V and J genes are TRBV12-3 or TRBV12-4 and TRBJ2-3; TCRdb's assignment of TRBD2 cannot be checked, as there is no DNA. CDR3 region: CASSLGGGLVTDTQYF.